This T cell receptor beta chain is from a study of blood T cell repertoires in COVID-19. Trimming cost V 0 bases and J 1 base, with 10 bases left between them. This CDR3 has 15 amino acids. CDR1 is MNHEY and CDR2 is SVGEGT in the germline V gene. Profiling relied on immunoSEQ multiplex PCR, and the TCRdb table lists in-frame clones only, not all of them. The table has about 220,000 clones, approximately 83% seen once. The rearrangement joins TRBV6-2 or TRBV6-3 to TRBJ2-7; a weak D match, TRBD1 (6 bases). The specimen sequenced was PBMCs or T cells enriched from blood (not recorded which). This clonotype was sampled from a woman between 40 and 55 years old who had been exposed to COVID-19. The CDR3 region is CASSYSIGQSYEQYF. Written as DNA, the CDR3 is TGTGCCAGCAGTTACTCGATTGGACAGTCCTACGAGCAGTACTTC.